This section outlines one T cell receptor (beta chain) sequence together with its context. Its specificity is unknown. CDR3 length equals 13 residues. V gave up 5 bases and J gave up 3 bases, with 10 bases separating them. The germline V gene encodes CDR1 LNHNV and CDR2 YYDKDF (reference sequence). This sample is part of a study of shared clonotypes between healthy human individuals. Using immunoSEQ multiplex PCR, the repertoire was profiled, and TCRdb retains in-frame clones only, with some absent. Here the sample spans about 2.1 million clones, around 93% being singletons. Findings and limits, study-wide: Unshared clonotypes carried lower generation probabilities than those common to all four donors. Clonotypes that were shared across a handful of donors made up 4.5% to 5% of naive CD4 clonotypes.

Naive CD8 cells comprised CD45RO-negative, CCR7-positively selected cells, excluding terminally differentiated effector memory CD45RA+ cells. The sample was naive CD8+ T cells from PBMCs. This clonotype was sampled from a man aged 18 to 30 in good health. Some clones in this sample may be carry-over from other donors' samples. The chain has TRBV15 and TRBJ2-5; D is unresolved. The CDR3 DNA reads TGTGCCACCAGCCCCGACACTAAAGAGACCCAGTACTTC. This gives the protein CATSPDTKETQYF.